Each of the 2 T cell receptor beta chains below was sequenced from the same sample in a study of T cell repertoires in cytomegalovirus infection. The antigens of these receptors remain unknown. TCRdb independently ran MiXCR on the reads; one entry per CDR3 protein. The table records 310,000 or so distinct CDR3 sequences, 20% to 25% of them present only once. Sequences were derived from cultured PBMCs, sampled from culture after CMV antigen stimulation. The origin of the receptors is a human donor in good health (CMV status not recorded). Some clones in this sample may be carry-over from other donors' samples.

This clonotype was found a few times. This CDR3 reads CASSLTGANVLTF. CDR3 DNA sequence: TGTGCCAGCAGTTTAACTGGGGCCAACGTCCTGACTTTC. The V call is TRBV12-3 or TRBV12-4, the J call TRBJ2-6; D gene unclear. Trimming removed 2 bases at V and 2 bases at J, with 1 base between. The CDR3 is 13 amino acids.

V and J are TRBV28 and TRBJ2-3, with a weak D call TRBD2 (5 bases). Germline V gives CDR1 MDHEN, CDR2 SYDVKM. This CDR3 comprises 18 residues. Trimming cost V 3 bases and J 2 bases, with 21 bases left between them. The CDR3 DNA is TGTGCCAGCAGTTTTGTTGGGCCCGGGATCGCATACACAGATACGCAGTATTTT. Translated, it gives CASSFVGPGIAYTDTQYF.